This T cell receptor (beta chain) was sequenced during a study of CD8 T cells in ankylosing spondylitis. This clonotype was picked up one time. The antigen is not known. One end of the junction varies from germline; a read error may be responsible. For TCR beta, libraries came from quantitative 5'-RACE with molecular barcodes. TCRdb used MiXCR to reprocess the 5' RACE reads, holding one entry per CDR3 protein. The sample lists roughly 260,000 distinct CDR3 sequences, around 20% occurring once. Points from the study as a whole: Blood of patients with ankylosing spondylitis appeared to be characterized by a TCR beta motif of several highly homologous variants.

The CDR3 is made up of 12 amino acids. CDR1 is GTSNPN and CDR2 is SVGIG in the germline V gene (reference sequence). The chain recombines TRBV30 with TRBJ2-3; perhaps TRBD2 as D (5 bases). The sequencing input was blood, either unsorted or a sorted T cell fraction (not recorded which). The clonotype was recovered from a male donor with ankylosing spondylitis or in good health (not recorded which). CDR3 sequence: CAWAPSIDTQYF. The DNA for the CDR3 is TGTGCCTGGGCGCCTAGCATAGATACGCAGTATTTT.